This is a list of T cell receptor beta chains from one sample in a study of T cell responses to AZD1222 COVID-19 vaccine. Clones were read by immunoSEQ multiplex PCR, and TCRdb kept only the in-frame ones, dropping some. The sample lists about 92,000 clones, about 88% occurring once. Material: peripheral blood, obtained on day 0 of AZD1222 vaccination. These TCRs come from an adult in good health. Both conserved end residues are part of each CDR3. A D gene is named only where the DNA matches it firmly. Some rows mark clone size as missing; the rest say once, few, many or name a class of expanded clone.

cdr3_aa	cdr3_nt	d_call	clone_size	v_call	j_call
CASAGGEHRGTDTQYF	TGCGCCAGCGCGGGCGGGGAGCACAGAGGCACAGATACGCAGTATTTT	-	-	TRBV4-1	TRBJ2-3
CASSYSEGAYGYTF	TGTGCCAGCAGTTACTCGGAGGGCGCCTATGGCTACACCTTC	-	-	TRBV6-5	TRBJ1-2
CASSLVRVNEQFF	TGTGCCAGCAGCCTGGTTAGGGTTAATGAGCAGTTCTTC	-	-	TRBV3-1/TRBV3-2	TRBJ2-1
CASSQEIGTMNTEAFF	TGCGCCAGCAGCCAAGAAATCGGAACCATGAACACTGAAGCTTTCTTT	-	-	TRBV4-1	TRBJ1-1
CASSMTGSMNTEAFF	TGTGCCAGCAGTATGACAGGGAGTATGAACACTGAAGCTTTCTTT	TRBD1	-	TRBV9	TRBJ1-1
CASSSGWTGYTDTQYF	TGTGCCAGCAGTTCGGGGTGGACAGGATACACAGATACGCAGTATTTT	TRBD1	-	TRBV28	TRBJ2-3
CASRPPGGHDQETQYF	TGCGCCAGCAGGCCTCCGGGGGGCCACGACCAAGAGACCCAGTACTTC	-	once	TRBV5-1	TRBJ2-5
CASSPFQGENTEAFF	TGTGCCAGCAGCCCGTTTCAAGGGGAGAACACTGAAGCTTTCTTT	-	few	TRBV7-2	TRBJ1-1
CASSVLGTGGIETQYF	TGTGCCAGCAGCGTTCTAGGGACAGGGGGCATAGAGACCCAGTACTTC	TRBD1	once	TRBV9	TRBJ2-5
CASTLDSYNSPLHF	TGTGCCAGCACCCTCGACAGTTATAATTCACCCCTCCACTTT	-	once	TRBV6-5	TRBJ1-6
CASSSTGGINTIYF	TGCGCCAGCAGCAGCACAGGGGGAATAAACACCATATATTTT	TRBD1	few	TRBV5-1	TRBJ1-3
CASSKNGLAGDTQYF	TGTGCCAGCAGCAAAAATGGACTAGCTGGAGATACGCAGTATTTT	TRBD2	-	TRBV3-1/TRBV3-2	TRBJ2-3
CASGLEGTRDTQYF	TGTGCTAGTGGTTTGGAAGGGACAAGGGATACGCAGTATTTT	-	-	TRBV12-5	TRBJ2-3
CASSIPRQSNTEAFF	TGTGCCAGTAGTATCCCGCGACAGAGCAACACTGAAGCTTTCTTT	-	-	TRBV19	TRBJ1-1
CASSWGTGQGIRGYTF	TGCGCCAGCAGCTGGGGAACGGGACAGGGAATCCGGGGCTACACCTTC	TRBD1	-	TRBV5-1	TRBJ1-2
CASSLGTLGNTIYF	TGTGCCAGCAGCTTAGGTACCCTCGGAAACACCATATATTTT	-	-	TRBV7-9	TRBJ1-3
CASTQGNSGNTIYF	TGTGCCAGCACGCAGGGCAACTCTGGAAACACCATATATTTT	-	-	TRBV2	TRBJ1-3
CASSSLRRSDGYTF	TGTGCCAGCAGTTCACTAAGAAGATCCGATGGCTACACCTTC	-	-	TRBV27	TRBJ1-2
CSVEGYQNTGELFF	TGCAGCGTTGAAGGGTACCAGAACACCGGGGAGCTGTTTTTT	-	-	TRBV29-1	TRBJ2-2
CASSLSGEAQYF	TGTGCCAGCAGTCTTTCGGGGGAAGCCCAGTACTTC	-	-	TRBV28	TRBJ2-5
CASSQGAYYYEQYF	TGTGCCAGCAGCCAAGGGGCTTACTACTACGAGCAGTACTTC	-	-	TRBV14	TRBJ2-7
CATCRDPLSTEAFF	TGTGCCACTTGCCGGGACCCCCTGAGCACTGAAGCTTTCTTT	-	-	TRBV19	TRBJ1-1
CASSQATADTQYF	TGCGCCAGCAGCCAGGCCACGGCAGATACGCAGTATTTT	-	-	TRBV4-1	TRBJ2-3
CASSLTGGANQPQHF	TGTGCCAGCAGCCTGACAGGGGGCGCGAACCAGCCCCAGCATTTT	TRBD1	once	TRBV2	TRBJ1-5
CASSSSRRLDGPDTNYGYTF	TGCGCCAGCAGCTCCTCAAGAAGACTGGACGGACCGGATACTAACTATGGCTACACCTTC	-	-	TRBV5-1	TRBJ1-2
CASSLPVRNTEAFF	TGTGCCAGCAGCCTTCCAGTTAGGAACACTGAAGCTTTCTTT	-	-	TRBV7-2	TRBJ1-1
CASSVVAGAGGYTF	TGTGCCAGCAGCGTAGTCGCGGGGGCGGGTGGCTACACCTTC	-	-	TRBV9	TRBJ1-2
CASSNTPNYGYTF	TGTGCCAGCAGCAATACACCCAACTATGGCTACACCTTC	-	-	TRBV5-6	TRBJ1-2
CSHLSGFEAFF	TGCAGTCACCTTTCCGGATTCGAAGCTTTCTTT	-	-	TRBV20-1	TRBJ1-1
CASSKGTGGHQPQHF	TGTGCCAGCAGCAAAGGGACAGGGGGACATCAGCCCCAGCATTTT	TRBD1	-	TRBV13	TRBJ1-5
CASSVGQVQEPGNTIYF	TGTGCCAGCAGCGTAGGGCAGGTCCAGGAGCCTGGAAACACCATATATTTT	-	-	TRBV9	TRBJ1-3
CASSSLAGGLNTGELFF	TGCGCCAGCAGCTCTCTAGCGGGGGGACTGAACACCGGGGAGCTGTTTTTT	TRBD2	-	TRBV5-1	TRBJ2-2
CASSQDLPAGGISSTDTQYF	TGCGCCAGCAGCCAAGATCTTCCAGCGGGGGGAATCTCTAGCACAGATACGCAGTATTTT	TRBD2	-	TRBV4-3	TRBJ2-3
CASSYGGGNHGYTF	TGTGCCAGCAGTTATGGGGGCGGGAACCATGGCTACACCTTC	-	-	TRBV28	TRBJ1-2
CASSLDVGNGYTF	TGTGCCAGCAGCTTAGATGTGGGGAATGGCTACACCTTC	-	-	TRBV7-2	TRBJ1-2
CASSRGDGPSYGYTF	TGCGCCAGCAGCCGCGGGGACGGCCCCTCTTATGGCTACACCTTC	-	-	TRBV5-1	TRBJ1-2
CASTFDFQGVNTEAFF	TGTGCCAGCACCTTTGACTTTCAGGGAGTTAACACTGAAGCTTTCTTT	-	-	TRBV28	TRBJ1-1
CASSLDRSGGYTF	TGTGCCAGCAGCCTGGACAGGAGCGGTGGCTACACCTTC	TRBD1	-	TRBV6-5	TRBJ1-2
CASSQSSSPRASGRGETQYF	TGCGCCAGCAGCCAAAGCTCCTCACCTCGGGCTAGCGGGAGGGGGGAGACCCAGTACTTC	TRBD2	-	TRBV4-1	TRBJ2-5
CASSLPAGSYEQYF	TGTGCCAGCAGCTTGCCGGCAGGGTCCTACGAGCAGTACTTC	-	-	TRBV5-4	TRBJ2-7
CAIAANTGATYNEQFF	TGTGCCATCGCGGCTAATACAGGGGCGACCTACAATGAGCAGTTCTTC	TRBD1	-	TRBV10-3	TRBJ2-1
CAILAEDRGPRGNEQFF	TGTGCCATTCTAGCCGAGGACAGGGGGCCCCGAGGAAATGAGCAGTTCTTC	TRBD1	few	TRBV10-3	TRBJ2-1
CASSPRTGGGDTQYF	TGTGCCAGCTCACCGAGGACAGGGGGAGGGGATACGCAGTATTTT	TRBD1	-	TRBV18	TRBJ2-3
CASSLQGSYEQYF	TGTGCCAGCAGCTTACAGGGCTCCTACGAGCAGTACTTC	-	-	TRBV11-3	TRBJ2-7
CASSSLGSSGNTIYF	TGCGCCAGCAGCTCACTCGGGAGCTCTGGAAACACCATATATTTT	-	-	TRBV5-1	TRBJ1-3